The rows below give T cell receptor beta chains drawn from one sample of a study of blood T cell repertoires in COVID-19. The data were produced by immunoSEQ multiplex PCR, yet TCRdb's version contains in-frame clones alone and is incomplete. The sample records 85,000 to 100,000 clones, 86% being singletons. The sample taken for sequencing was peripheral blood. These TCRs come from a woman aged 60 to 75 in a cohort sampled during active or convalescent COVID-19. CDR3s include the opening cysteine and the closing phenylalanine or tryptophan. D genes are given only for firm matches. Not every row has a clone size; where given, it reads once, few, many or a size class.

abundance,d_gene,v_gene,len,j_gene,CDR3nt,CDR3aa
-,TRBD2,TRBV11-3,17,TRBJ2-1,TGTGCCAGCAGTCTCGTAGCGGGAGGGGCCTCCTACAATGAGCAGTTCTTC,CASSLVAGGASYNEQFF
-,-,TRBV5-6,15,TRBJ1-1,TGTGCCAGCAGCCCGGTGGGGGGGGGCTGGACTGAAGCTTTCTTT,CASSPVGGGWTEAFF
-,-,TRBV7-9,16,TRBJ1-6,TGTGCCATCCCAGGGAACGGCCAACTCACCAATTCACCCCTCCACTTT,CAIPGNGQLTNSPLHF
-,TRBD2,TRBV5-1,16,TRBJ2-5,TGCGCCAGCAGCCAGGCCAGCGGGAGGGCTCGAGAGACCCAGTACTTC,CASSQASGRARETQYF
-,-,TRBV6-2/TRBV6-3,14,TRBJ1-4,TGTGCCAGCAGTTCCCTGGGACATAATGAAAAACTGTTTTTT,CASSSLGHNEKLFF
-,-,TRBV6-5,15,TRBJ1-5,TGTGCCAGCAGTTACTCACAGTATAGCAATCAGCCCCAGCATTTT,CASSYSQYSNQPQHF
many,-,TRBV9,14,TRBJ1-1,TGTGCCAGCAGCGTGAAGGGGATGGACACTGAAGCTTTCTTT,CASSVKGMDTEAFF
few,-,TRBV5-8,15,TRBJ1-1,TGTGCCAGCAGCTTGATAGGCGAGGGGGACACTGAAGCTTTCTTT,CASSLIGEGDTEAFF
-,-,TRBV13,16,TRBJ1-5,TGTGCCAGCAGCCTGGGAGGGGCCGCGGGGAATCAGCCCCAGCATTTT,CASSLGGAAGNQPQHF
-,-,TRBV5-4,14,TRBJ1-1,TGTGCCAGCAGCTTGGGGGGGCAGAACACTGAAGCTTTCTTT,CASSLGGQNTEAFF
-,-,TRBV5-4,15,TRBJ1-3,TGTGCCAGCAGCTCCCATCTCAGCTCTGGAAACACCATATATTTT,CASSSHLSSGNTIYF
-,-,TRBV6-5,11,TRBJ2-7,TGTGCCAGCAGTTCCGAGGGCGAGCAGTACTTC,CASSSEGEQYF
-,-,TRBV2,15,TRBJ1-6,TGTGCCACCCTAAAAGACCAGGTTATTAATTCACCCCTCCACTTT,CATLKDQVINSPLHF
-,-,TRBV3-1/TRBV3-2,14,TRBJ1-1,TGTGCCAGCAGCCAACGGGCGGGGGGCACTGAAGCTTTCTTT,CASSQRAGGTEAFF
-,TRBD2,TRBV2,13,TRBJ2-1,TGTGCCAGCGGGACTAGCGGCTTAGTAGGGCAGTTCTTC,CASGTSGLVGQFF
-,-,TRBV6-1,12,TRBJ1-2,TGTGCCAGCAGTGAACAGAACTATGGCTACACCTTC,CASSEQNYGYTF
-,-,TRBV10-3,13,TRBJ1-6,TGTGCCAGCCGACAGGACTCTAATTCACCCCTCCACTTT,CASRQDSNSPLHF